This paragraph covers one TCR beta chain sequence. CDR3 size: 12 residues. Trimming took off 3 bases at V and 10 bases at J, with 13 bases between the two ends. This entry is derived from a study of blood T cells in healthy people across ages. A second about 7 to 11 cycle PCR used barcoded and J-beta primers. TCRdb independently ran MiXCR on the 5' RACE reads; one entry per CDR3 protein. The sample includes 790,000 or so distinct CDR3 sequences, more than 55% of them seen just once. Per sample, a minimum of 6.5 million PBMCs were isolated. Sequenced input: blood. The chain carries TRBV12-3 or TRBV12-4 and TRBJ2-7, with TRBD2 as a possible D gene (7 bases). This receptor was taken from a man aged 40-55 years in good health. DNA of the CDR3: TGTGCCAGCAGTTTGGCCCGGGGGGCCCAGTACTTC. It specifies CASSLARGAQYF.